This entry lists 3 T cell receptor beta chains sequenced from one sample in a study of control samples from healthy donors and cancer patients. Assay used: immunoSEQ multiplex PCR; TCRdb lists only in-frame clones, some missing. The sample contains approximately 150,000 clones, 80% to 95% of which appear only once. Sequencing input: blood. The receptors were sampled from a man aged 30 to 39 in good health.

The chain combines TRBV28 with TRBJ2-3; 7 bases fit TRBD2. CDR1 and CDR2 (germline): MDHEN, SYDVKM. The CDR3 has 16 amino acids. V dropped 1 base and J dropped 1; count of bases not matched to a gene: 5. The chain's CDR3 is CASSLSVGGGTDTQYF. The CDR3 coding sequence is TGTGCCAGCAGTTTATCTGTGGGGGGGGGCACAGATACGCAGTATTTT.

The chain has TRBV19 and TRBJ2-3; the D gene is possibly TRBD1 (5 bases). With 4 bases removed from V and 6 bases from J, the gap between germline ends came to 11 bases. In germline, CDR1 is LNHDA, CDR2 SQIVND (reference sequence). CDR3 length: 13 residues. The CDR3 region is CASSTGIQDTQYF. The CDR3 DNA reads TGTGCCAGTAGTACAGGGATCCAGGATACGCAGTATTTT.

V gene TRBV19 combines with J gene TRBJ2-2, with 14 positions matching TRBD2. Germline CDR1 reads LNHDA; CDR2 reads SQIVND (reference sequence). This CDR3 contains 15 residues. The trim removed 10 bases at V and 1 base at J, leaving 2 bases unmatched. Here the CDR3 DNA reads TGTGCCACCGGACTAGCGGGGGGGAACACCGGGGAGCTGTTTTTT. It translates to CATGLAGGNTGELFF.